At least ten counts were recorded for the clone carrying this T cell receptor beta chain. The data were obtained in a study of CD8 T cells in ankylosing spondylitis. Per the germline V gene, CDR1 is SQVTM and CDR2 is ANQGSEA. With V trimmed by 5 bases and J by 0 bases, 9 bases remained unmatched. The CDR3 is 16 residues long. TCRdb passed the 5' RACE reads through MiXCR, listing each CDR3 protein once. The sample yields about 160,000 distinct CDR3 sequences, around 8.9% seen once. This TCR came from a female donor with ankylosing spondylitis or in good health (not recorded which). The sequenced sample consisted of blood, either unsorted or a sorted T cell fraction (not recorded which). The chain combines TRBV29-1 with TRBJ2-1, with 8 bases matching TRBD2. The CDR3 sequence is CSVLGTSRSSYNEQFF. The CDR3 DNA sequence: TGCAGCGTTTTGGGGACTAGTCGGAGCTCCTACAATGAGCAGTTCTTC.